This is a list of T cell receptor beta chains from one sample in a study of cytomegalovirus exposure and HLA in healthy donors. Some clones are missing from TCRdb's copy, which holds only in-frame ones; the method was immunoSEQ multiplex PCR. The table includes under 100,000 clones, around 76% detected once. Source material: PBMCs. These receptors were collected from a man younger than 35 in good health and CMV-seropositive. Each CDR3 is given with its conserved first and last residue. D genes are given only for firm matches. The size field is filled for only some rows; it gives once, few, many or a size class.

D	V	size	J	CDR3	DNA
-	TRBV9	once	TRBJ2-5	CASGPGRGGTETQYF	TGTGCCAGCGGTCCGGGCCGTGGAGGAACGGAGACCCAGTACTTC
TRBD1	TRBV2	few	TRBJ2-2	CASSDSGQGALFF	TGTGCCAGCAGTGATTCTGGGCAGGGGGCGTTGTTTTTT
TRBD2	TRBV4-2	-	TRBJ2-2	CASSQDPRLAGSANTGELFF	TGTGCCAGCAGCCAAGATCCCCGGCTAGCGGGCTCCGCGAACACCGGGGAGCTGTTTTTT
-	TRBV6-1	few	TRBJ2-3	CASSGTGTVDTQYF	TGTGCCAGCAGTGGGACTGGCACGGTAGATACGCAGTATTTT
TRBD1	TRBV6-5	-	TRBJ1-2	CASSYSGGTNYGYTF	TGTGCCAGCAGTTATTCAGGGGGCACTAACTATGGCTACACCTTC
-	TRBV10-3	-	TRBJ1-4	CAISEEEENEKLFF	TGTGCCATCAGCGAGGAGGAGGAGAATGAAAAACTGTTTTTT
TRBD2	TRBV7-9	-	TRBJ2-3	CASSRSGRATDTQYF	TGTGCCAGCAGCCGTAGCGGGAGGGCTACAGATACGCAGTATTTT
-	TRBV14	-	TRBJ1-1	CASSPQLKNTEAFF	TGTGCCAGCAGCCCACAGCTTAAGAACACTGAAGCTTTCTTT
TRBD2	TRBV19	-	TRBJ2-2	CASRLAGVSGELFF	TGTGCCTCCAGGCTAGCGGGAGTATCCGGGGAGCTGTTTTTT
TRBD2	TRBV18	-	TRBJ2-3	CASSPREGPDTQYF	TGTGCCAGCTCACCGCGGGAGGGTCCAGATACGCAGTATTTT
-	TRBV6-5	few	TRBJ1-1	CASSYSSGRLVSAFF	TGTGCCAGCAGTTACTCTTCTGGCAGGCTGGTTTCAGCTTTCTTT
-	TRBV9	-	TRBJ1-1	CASSVTNMNTEAFF	TGTGCCAGCAGCGTGACAAACATGAACACTGAAGCTTTCTTT
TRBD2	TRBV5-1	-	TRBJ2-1	CASSPGTSDEQFF	TGCGCCAGCAGCCCTGGGACTAGTGATGAGCAGTTCTTC
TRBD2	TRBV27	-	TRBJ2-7	CASSSYSGSEQYF	TGTGCCAGCAGTTCCTATAGCGGGAGCGAGCAGTACTTC
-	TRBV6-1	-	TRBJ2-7	CASSQTSSGEQYF	TGTGCCAGCAGTCAAACTAGTTCAGGCGAGCAGTACTTC
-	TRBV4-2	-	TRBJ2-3	CASSQDNTDTQYF	TGTGCCAGCAGCCAAGATAACACGGATACGCAGTATTTT
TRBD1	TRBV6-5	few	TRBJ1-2	CASSLGATTGNGYTF	TGTGCCAGCAGCCTTGGGGCCACGACAGGGAATGGCTACACCTTC
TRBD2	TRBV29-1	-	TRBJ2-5	CSVARTSGEETQYF	TGCAGCGTAGCCCGGACTAGCGGGGAAGAGACCCAGTACTTC
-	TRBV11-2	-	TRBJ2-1	CASSLEGAQYNEQFF	TGTGCCAGCAGCTTAGAGGGGGCCCAATACAATGAGCAGTTCTTC
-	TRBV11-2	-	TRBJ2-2	CASSQRATGELFF	TGTGCCAGCAGCCAGAGGGCTACCGGGGAGCTGTTTTTT
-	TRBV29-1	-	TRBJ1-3	CSATDSSGNTIYF	TGCAGCGCGACCGACAGCTCTGGAAACACCATATATTTT
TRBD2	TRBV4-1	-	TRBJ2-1	CASSQGLGGSFGNEQFF	TGCGCCAGCAGCCAGGGCCTGGGCGGGAGTTTTGGCAATGAGCAGTTCTTC
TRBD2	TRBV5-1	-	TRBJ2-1	CASSLIAGGTNEQFF	TGCGCCAGCAGCTTGATAGCGGGAGGGACCAATGAGCAGTTCTTC
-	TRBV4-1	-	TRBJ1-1	CASSQATGRDTEAFF	TGCGCCAGCAGCCAAGCAACAGGGAGGGACACTGAAGCTTTCTTT
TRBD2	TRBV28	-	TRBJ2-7	CASSLLWTSGSLDEQYF	TGTGCCAGCAGTCTCCTGTGGACTAGCGGGAGTTTGGACGAGCAGTACTTC
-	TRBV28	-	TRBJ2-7	CASSSPTGAYEQYF	TGTGCCAGCAGTTCACCCACAGGAGCCTACGAGCAGTACTTC
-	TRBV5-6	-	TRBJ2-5	CASSWDSYQETQYF	TGTGCCAGCAGCTGGGACTCGTACCAAGAGACCCAGTACTTC
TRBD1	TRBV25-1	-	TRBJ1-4	CASSHGGQGGEKLFF	TGTGCCAGCAGTCACGGGGGACAGGGAGGGGAAAAACTGTTTTTT
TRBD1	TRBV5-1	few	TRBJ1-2	CASAPDRAYGYTF	TGCGCCAGCGCTCCCGACAGGGCCTATGGCTACACCTTC
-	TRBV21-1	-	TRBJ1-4	CASNQQGPNEKLFF	TGTGCCAGCAACCAACAGGGACCTAATGAAAAACTGTTTTTT
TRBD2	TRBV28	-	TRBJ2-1	CATSRTSGFNEQFF	TGTGCCACCAGCAGGACTAGCGGGTTCAATGAGCAGTTCTTC
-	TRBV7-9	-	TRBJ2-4	CASSLPRQGNIQYF	TGTGCCAGCAGCTTGCCCCGTCAGGGTAACATTCAGTACTTC
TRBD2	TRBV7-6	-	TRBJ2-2	CASSHAQGLAGVSGELFF	TGTGCCAGCAGCCACGCGCAAGGACTAGCGGGAGTGTCCGGGGAGCTGTTTTTT
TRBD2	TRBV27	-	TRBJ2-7	CASSTGLPYEQYF	TGTGCCAGCAGTACGGGACTACCCTACGAGCAGTACTTC
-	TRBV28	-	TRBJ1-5	CASSPGNQPQHF	TGTGCCAGCTCGCCAGGCAATCAGCCCCAGCATTTT
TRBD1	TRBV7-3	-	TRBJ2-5	CASSFSGQGQETQYF	TGTGCCAGCAGCTTCTCGGGACAGGGACAAGAGACCCAGTACTTC
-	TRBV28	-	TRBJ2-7	CASTGFEGQYF	TGTGCCAGCACGGGGTTCGAGGGGCAGTACTTC
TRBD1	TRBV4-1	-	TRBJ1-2	CASSQDHRTGSGYTF	TGCGCCAGCAGCCAAGACCACAGGACAGGGAGCGGCTACACCTTC
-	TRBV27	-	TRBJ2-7	CASSSGVNIHEQYF	TGTGCCAGCAGTTCTGGAGTCAATATCCACGAGCAGTACTTC
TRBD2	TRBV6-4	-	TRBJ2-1	CASSATGTSANEQFF	TGTGCCAGCAGCGCAACCGGGACTAGCGCCAATGAGCAGTTCTTC
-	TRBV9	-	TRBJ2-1	CASSVVDLARHEQFF	TGTGCCAGCAGCGTAGTGGACCTAGCTAGGCATGAGCAGTTCTTC
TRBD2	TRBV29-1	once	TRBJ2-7	CSVEAREDPYEQYF	TGCAGCGTTGAAGCTCGGGAGGACCCCTACGAGCAGTACTTC
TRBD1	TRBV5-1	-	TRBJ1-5	CASSPGTGDQPQHF	TGCGCCAGCAGCCCCGGGACAGGGGATCAGCCCCAGCATTTT
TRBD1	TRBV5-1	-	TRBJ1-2	CASSPDRGLWGYTF	TGCGCCAGCAGCCCTGACAGGGGCTTATGGGGCTACACCTTC
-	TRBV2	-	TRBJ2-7	CASEENGEQYF	TGTGCCAGCGAAGAGAACGGCGAGCAGTACTTC
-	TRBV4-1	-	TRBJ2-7	CASSQIPQGLGYEQYF	TGCGCCAGCAGCCAAATCCCCCAGGGATTGGGGTACGAGCAGTACTTC
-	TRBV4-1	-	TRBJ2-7	CASSQGRAYEQYF	TGCGCCAGCAGCCAAGGAAGAGCTTACGAGCAGTACTTC
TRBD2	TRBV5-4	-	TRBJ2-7	CASSLLAGDLYEQYF	TGTGCCAGCAGCTTGTTAGCGGGAGACCTCTACGAGCAGTACTTC
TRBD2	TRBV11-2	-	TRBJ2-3	CATSGGERADTQYF	TGTGCCACTTCCGGGGGGGAGCGCGCAGATACGCAGTATTTT
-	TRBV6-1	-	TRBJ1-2	CASSDAGHPPVYGYTF	TGTGCCAGCAGTGACGCAGGGCACCCGCCCGTCTATGGCTACACCTTC
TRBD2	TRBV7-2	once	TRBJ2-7	CASSLGVSGRAHEQYF	TGTGCCAGCAGCTTAGGAGTAAGCGGGAGGGCCCACGAGCAGTACTTC
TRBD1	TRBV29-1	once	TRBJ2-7	CSVAGTEPYEQYF	TGCAGCGTTGCCGGGACAGAGCCCTACGAGCAGTACTTC
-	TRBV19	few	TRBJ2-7	CASSAAGTKGNEQYF	TGTGCCAGTAGTGCAGCCGGGACAAAGGGGAACGAGCAGTACTTC
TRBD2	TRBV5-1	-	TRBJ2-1	CASYSPAGGYNEQFF	TGCGCCAGCTATAGCCCAGCGGGAGGGTACAATGAGCAGTTCTTC
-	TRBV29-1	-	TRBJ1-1	CSVDSRINTEAFF	TGCAGCGTTGACAGCAGGATCAACACTGAAGCTTTCTTT
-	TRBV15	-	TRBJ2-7	CATSRSERVSYEQYF	TGTGCCACCAGCAGATCTGAGCGGGTCTCCTACGAGCAGTACTTC
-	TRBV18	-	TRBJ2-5	CASSPGIVYETQYF	TGTGCCAGCTCACCCGGGATAGTCTACGAGACCCAGTACTTC
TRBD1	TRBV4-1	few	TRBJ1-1	CASSVQGADTEAFF	TGCGCCAGCAGCGTGCAGGGGGCTGACACTGAAGCTTTCTTT